This T cell receptor (beta chain) is drawn from a study of technical replicates of blood from a few donors. The CDR3 runs to 14 residues. V was pared by 5 bases and J by 14 bases, with 14 bases of the junction left unmatched. The germline gives CDR1 MDHEN, CDR2 SYDVKM. Libraries were prepared by immunoSEQ multiplex PCR; TCRdb keeps only in-frame clonotypes and omits some of them. The sample shows about 15,000 clones, 86% of them seen only once. The specimen was PBMCs. This chain joins TRBV28 and TRBJ2-1; 8 nucleotides match TRBD2. The receptor's source is a human donor in good health. DNA for the CDR3: TGTGCCAGCAGTCCAAGTTCTAGCGGGCAGGATAAGTTCTTC. Translated, it gives CASSPSSSGQDKFF.